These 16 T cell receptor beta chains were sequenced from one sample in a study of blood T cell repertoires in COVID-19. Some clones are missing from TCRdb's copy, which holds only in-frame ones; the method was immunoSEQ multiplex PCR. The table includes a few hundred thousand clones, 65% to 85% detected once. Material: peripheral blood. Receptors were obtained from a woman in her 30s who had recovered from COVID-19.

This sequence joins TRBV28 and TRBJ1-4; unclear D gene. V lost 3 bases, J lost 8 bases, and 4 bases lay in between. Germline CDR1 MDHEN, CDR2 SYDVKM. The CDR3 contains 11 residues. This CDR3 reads CASSLREKLFF. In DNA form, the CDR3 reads TGTGCCAGCAGTTTGCGAGAAAAACTGTTTTTT. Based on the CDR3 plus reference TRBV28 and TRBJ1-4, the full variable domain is DVKVTQSSRYLVKRTGEKVFLECVQDMDHENMFWYRQDPGLGLRLIYFSYDVKMKEKGDIPEGYSVSREKKERFSLILESASTNQTSMYLCASSLREKLFFGSGTQLSVL.

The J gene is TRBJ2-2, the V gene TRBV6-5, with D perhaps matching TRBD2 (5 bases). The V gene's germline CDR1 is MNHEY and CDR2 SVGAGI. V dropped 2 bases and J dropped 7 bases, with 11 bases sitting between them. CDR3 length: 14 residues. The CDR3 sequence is CASSYSAGNGELFF. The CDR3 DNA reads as TGTGCCAGCAGTTACAGCGCCGGGAACGGGGAGCTGTTTTTT.

CDR3: CATSVEGTQYF. As DNA, the CDR3 is TGTGCCACCAGTGTGGAGGGGACCCAGTACTTC. The chain carries TRBV24-1 and TRBJ2-5, with D possibly TRBD2 on 6 matching bases. V lost 5 bases and J lost 7, with 7 bases in between. Germline V lookup: CDR1 KGHDR, CDR2 SFDVKD. The CDR3 contains 11 residues.

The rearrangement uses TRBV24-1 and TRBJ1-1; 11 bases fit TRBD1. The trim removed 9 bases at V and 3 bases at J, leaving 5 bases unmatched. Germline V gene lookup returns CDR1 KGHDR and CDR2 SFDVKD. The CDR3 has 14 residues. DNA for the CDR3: TGTGCCACCCTGTCGGGACAGGGGGACACTGAAGCTTTCTTT. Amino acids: CATLSGQGDTEAFF.

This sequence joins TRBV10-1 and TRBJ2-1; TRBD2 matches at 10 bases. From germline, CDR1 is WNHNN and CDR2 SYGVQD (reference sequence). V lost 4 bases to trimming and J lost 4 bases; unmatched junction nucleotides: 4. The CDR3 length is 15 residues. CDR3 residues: CASSGTSGTYNEQFF. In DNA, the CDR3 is TGCGCCAGCAGTGGAACTAGCGGGACTTACAATGAGCAGTTCTTC.

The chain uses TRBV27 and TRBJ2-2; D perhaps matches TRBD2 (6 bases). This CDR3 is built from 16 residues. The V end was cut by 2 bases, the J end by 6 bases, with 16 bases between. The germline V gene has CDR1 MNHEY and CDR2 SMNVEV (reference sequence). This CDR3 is CASSLGVPSDAGELFF. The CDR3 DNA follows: TGTGCCAGCAGTTTAGGGGTGCCTAGCGACGCCGGGGAGCTGTTTTTT.

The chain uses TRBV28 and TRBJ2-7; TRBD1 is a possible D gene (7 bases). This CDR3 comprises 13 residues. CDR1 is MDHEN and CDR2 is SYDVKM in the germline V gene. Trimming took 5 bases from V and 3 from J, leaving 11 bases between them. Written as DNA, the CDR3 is TGTGCCAGCAGTCCGGGGGACAGCTACGAGCAGTACTTC. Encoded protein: CASSPGDSYEQYF. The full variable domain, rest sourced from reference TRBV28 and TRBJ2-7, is DVKVTQSSRYLVKRTGEKVFLECVQDMDHENMFWYRQDPGLGLRLIYFSYDVKMKEKGDIPEGYSVSREKKERFSLILESASTNQTSMYLCASSPGDSYEQYFGPGTRLTVT.

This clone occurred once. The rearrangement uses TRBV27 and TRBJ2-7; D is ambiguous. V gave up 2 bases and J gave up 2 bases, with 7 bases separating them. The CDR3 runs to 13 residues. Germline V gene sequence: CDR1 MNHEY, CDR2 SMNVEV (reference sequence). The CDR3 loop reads CASSLKGAYEQYF. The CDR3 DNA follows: TGTGCCAGCAGTTTAAAAGGAGCCTACGAGCAGTACTTC.

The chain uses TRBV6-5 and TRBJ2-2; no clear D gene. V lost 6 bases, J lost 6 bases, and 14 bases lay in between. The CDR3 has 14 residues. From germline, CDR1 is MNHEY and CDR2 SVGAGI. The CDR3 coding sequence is TGTGCCAGCAGCGACATAGTGCTCTCCGGGGAGCTGTTTTTT. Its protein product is CASSDIVLSGELFF.

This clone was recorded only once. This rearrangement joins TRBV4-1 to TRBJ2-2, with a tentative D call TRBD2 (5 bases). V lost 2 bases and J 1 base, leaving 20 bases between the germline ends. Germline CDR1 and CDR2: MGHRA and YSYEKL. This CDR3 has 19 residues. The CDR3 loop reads CASSQTPIVPAGNTGELFF. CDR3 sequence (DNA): TGCGCCAGCAGCCAAACCCCCATTGTCCCGGCGGGGAACACCGGGGAGCTGTTTTTT.

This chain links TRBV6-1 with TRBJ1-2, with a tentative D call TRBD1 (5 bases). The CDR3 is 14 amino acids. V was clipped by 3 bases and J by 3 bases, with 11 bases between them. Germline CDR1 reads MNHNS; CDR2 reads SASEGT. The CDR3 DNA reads TGTGCCAGCAGTGATGTGGGGGGTGACTATGGCTACACCTTC. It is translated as CASSDVGGDYGYTF.

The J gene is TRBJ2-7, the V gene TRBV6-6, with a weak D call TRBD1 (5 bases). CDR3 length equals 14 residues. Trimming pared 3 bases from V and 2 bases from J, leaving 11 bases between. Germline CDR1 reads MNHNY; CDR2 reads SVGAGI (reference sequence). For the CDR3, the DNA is TGTGCCAGCAGTTATGTACAGGTTACCTACGAGCAGTACTTC. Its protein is CASSYVQVTYEQYF.

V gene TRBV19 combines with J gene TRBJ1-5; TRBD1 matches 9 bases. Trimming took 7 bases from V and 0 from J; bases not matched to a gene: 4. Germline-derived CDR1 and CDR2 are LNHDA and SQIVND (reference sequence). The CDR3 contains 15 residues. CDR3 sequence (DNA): TGTGCCAGTACCTTGACAGGGGGTAGCAATCAGCCCCAGCATTTT. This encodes CASTLTGGSNQPQHF.

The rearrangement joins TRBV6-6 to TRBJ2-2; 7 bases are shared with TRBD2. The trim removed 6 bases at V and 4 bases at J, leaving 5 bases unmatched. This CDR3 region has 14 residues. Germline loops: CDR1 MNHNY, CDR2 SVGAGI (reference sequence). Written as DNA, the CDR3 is TGTGCCAGCAGAGGCGGGAGAGTCACCGGGGAGCTGTTTTTT. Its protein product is CASRGGRVTGELFF.

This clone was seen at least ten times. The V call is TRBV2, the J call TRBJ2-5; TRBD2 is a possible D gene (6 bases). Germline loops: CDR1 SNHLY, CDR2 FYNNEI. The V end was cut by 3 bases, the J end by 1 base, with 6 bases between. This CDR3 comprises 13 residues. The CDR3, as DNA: TGTGCCAGCAGTGACGGGAGCCAAGAGACCCAGTACTTC. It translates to CASSDGSQETQYF.

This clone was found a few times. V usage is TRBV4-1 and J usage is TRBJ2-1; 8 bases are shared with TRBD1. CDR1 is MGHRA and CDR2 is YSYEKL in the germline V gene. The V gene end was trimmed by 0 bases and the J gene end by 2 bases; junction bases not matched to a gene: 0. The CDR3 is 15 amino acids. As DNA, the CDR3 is TGCGCCAGCAGCCAAGACAGGGGGCCCTACAATGAGCAGTTCTTC. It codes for CASSQDRGPYNEQFF.